This T cell receptor beta chain is drawn from a study of shared clonotypes between healthy human individuals. About this clone: Its matching antigen is unknown.

Study-wide findings and caveats: The naive CD4 repertoires of a handful of donors were compared, and roughly 5% of clonotypes were shared.

Naive-designated CD8 cells lacked CD45RO, were positively enriched for CCR7, and omitted terminally differentiated effector memory CD45RA+ cells. Nashville, Tennessee was home to all donors, each a Caucasian adult. Profiling relied on immunoSEQ multiplex PCR, and the TCRdb table lists in-frame clones only, not all of them. The sample carries roughly 2,000,000 clones, around 93% recorded once. The CDR3 runs 14 residues. V gave up 5 bases and J gave up 5 bases, with 15 bases separating them. Germline loops: CDR1 MNHEY, CDR2 SVGAGI. This sequence originates from a man between 18 and 35 years old in good health. Some clones in this sample may be carry-over from other donors' samples. Sequencing was carried out using naive CD8+ T cells from PBMCs. The J gene is TRBJ2-5, the V gene TRBV6-5; D is perhaps TRBD2 (5 bases). CDR3: CASSLTGRGETQYF. The CDR3 nucleotides are TGTGCCAGCAGTCTCACGGGTCGAGGGGAGACCCAGTACTTC.